This T cell receptor beta chain was captured by sequencing in a study of a mutant IDH1 vaccine in newly diagnosed glioma. Study-wide background: There were approximately 60% males and around 40% females among treated patients, whose mean age was approximately 44 years. Week 35 held visit V12, while week 47 held visit V13.

The method was immunoSEQ multiplex PCR; TCRdb's version includes in-frame clones alone and lacks a portion of them. The top ten hold roughly 2% of the sample, which has tens of thousands of clones, more than 75% seen once. CDR3 size: 17 residues. In germline, CDR1 is LNHNV, CDR2 YYDKDF (reference sequence). Of note for this clone: The antigen is not known. At one boundary the junction diverges from the germline segment, which might be a read error.

Described time point: week 35, safety follow-up. The vaccine gave 300 ug of a 20-mer mutant IDH1 peptide subcutaneously per dose. Every donor had a new WHO grade 3 or 4 astrocytoma that was IDH1-mutant, with loss of nuclear ATRX. This sequence joins TRBV15 and TRBJ2-3; D could derive from TRBD1 or TRBD2 (5 bases each). This TCR was recovered from a man aged 25 to 40 with glioma. Sequenced material: PBMCs, taken from a glioma patient whose treatment included an IDH1 peptide vaccine. Here the CDR3 reads CATCRGRGRGGTDTQYF. CDR3 sequence (DNA): TGTGCCACCTGCAGAGGCCGGGGCCGGGGTGGCACAGATACGCAGTATTTT.